This T cell receptor beta chain comes out of a study of T-cell memory formation after mild COVID-19. Study outcomes and limitations: Contracting CD8+ clones were enriched in EMRA, CD4+ mainly in CM and EM. There was a balanced CD4/CD8 profile in clones contracting day 15 to 85, and later expanders leaned CD4+.

A single record per CDR3 protein comes from TCRdb applying MiXCR to the 5' RACE reads. Of approximately 89,000 distinct CDR3 sequences listed, 10% to 15% are singletons. In this sample, this clonotype turned up a few times. Antigen specificity is unknown. Germline V gives CDR1 SGDLS, CDR2 YYNGEE. CDR3 size: 15 residues. Trimming at V came to 0 bases and at J to 3 bases, leaving 2 bases not matched to a gene. Sequenced material: PBMCs or a T cell subset sorted from them (not recorded which). The rearrangement joins TRBV9 to TRBJ2-1; TRBD2 aligns across 8 bases. The sequence was collected from a man aged 18-30 years who had mild COVID-19 (a few samples of this study predate the infection). Cell type and time point are not known. The CDR3, as DNA: TGTGCCAGCAGCGTAGACGGGGGGGGCTACAATGAGCAGTTCTTC. Its protein is CASSVDGGGYNEQFF. The full variable domain, in which reference TRBV9 and TRBJ2-1 provide the parts outside the CDR3, is DSGVTQTPKHLITATGQRVTLRCSPRSGDLSVYWYQQSLDQGLQFLIQYYNGEERAKGNILERFSAQQFPDLHSELNLSSLELGDSALYFCASSVDGGGYNEQFFGPGTRLTVL.